This T cell receptor (beta chain) derives from a study of T cells after posttransplantation cyclophosphamide. Notes on the study in general: Blood and skin or GI T cell repertoires showed limited TRB overlap. Recipient CMV seropositivity and CMV reactivation strongly tracked TRB clonality. Donor CD8+ memory clones often dominated recipient blood repertoires at later times.

As concerns this clone: Its antigen remains unidentified.

Method: immunoSEQ multiplex PCR; TCRdb's copy keeps in-frame clones and lacks some. The table lists fewer than 55,000 clones, roughly 94% of them singletons. On the day of bone marrow donation, the related graft donor provided peripheral blood. CDR3 length: 14 amino acids. CDR1 SGHDT and CDR2 YYEEEE come from the germline V gene. Trimming shortened V by 0 bases and J by 4 bases, and 8 bases separated the two germline ends. This chain joins TRBV5-6 and TRBJ1-5; a possible D gene is TRBD1 (5 bases). The source material was PBMCs. The receptor was derived from a woman in her thirties in good health and a related stem cell transplant donor. The CDR3 loop reads CASSLGQSNQPQHF. The CDR3 nucleotides read TGTGCCAGCAGCTTGGGACAGAGTAATCAGCCCCAGCATTTT.